The next 27 T cell receptor beta chains were all read from a single sample in a study of T cells expressing NK-cell markers. TCRdb reprocessed the 5' RACE reads, keeping one entry per CDR3 protein, no DNA. The sample totals approximately 550,000 distinct CDR3 sequences. The specimen was blood T cells: a sorted CD56 or NKG2C T cell subset, CD4+ or CD8+ T cells, or bulk PBMC T cells (not recorded which). These receptors originate from a man aged 18 to 30 in good health.

The V and J genes are TRBV27 and TRBJ1-1; no DNA is available, so the TRBD1 call from TCRdb remains unchecked. Germline V gene sequence: CDR1 MNHEY, CDR2 SMNVEV (reference sequence). CDR3 size: 13 residues. CDR3 region: CASSFGQGSEAFF.

This chain links TRBV29-1 with TRBJ2-1; TCRdb's D call, TRBD1, is unchecked because there is no DNA. In germline, CDR1 is SQVTM, CDR2 ANQGSEA. The CDR3 is 16 residues long. The CDR3 here is CSVEDRPGTGSNEQFF.

The chain joins TRBV12-3 or TRBV12-4 to TRBJ2-1; TCRdb returns TRBD1, unconfirmable since there is no DNA. CDR3 length: 15 residues. CDR3 residues: CASSFQAPGGGEQFF.

V usage is TRBV10-3 and J usage is TRBJ2-5; TCRdb selects TRBD1, and the lack of DNA leaves this call unchecked. CDR1 is ENHRY and CDR2 is SYGVKD in the germline V gene. The CDR3 contains 13 residues. CDR3 sequence reads: CAIRDPNGGTQYF.

The J gene is TRBJ1-4, the V gene TRBV2; TCRdb's D call of TRBD1 is untestable without DNA. The CDR3 has 15 amino acids. Germline CDR1 SNHLY, CDR2 FYNNEI. This CDR3 is CASSGDGGQSEKLFF.

The chain has TRBV30 and TRBJ2-5; TCRdb names TRBD1, which stays unverified in the absence of DNA. Germline CDR1 is GTSNPN and CDR2 is SVGIG (reference sequence). CDR3 size: 12 residues. CDR3 region: CAWRSSRGTQYF.

The chain is built from TRBV27 and TRBJ2-1; with no DNA, the TCRdb D assignment of TRBD1 cannot be verified. Germline CDR1 is MNHEY and CDR2 is SMNVEV (reference sequence). The CDR3 has 16 residues. The CDR3 sequence: CASSALQGFPYNEQFF.

V and J are TRBV5-1 and TRBJ2-1. CDR3 size: 12 residues. Germline V gene sequence: CDR1 SGHRS, CDR2 YFSETQ. This chain's CDR3 is CASSSYGSEQFF.

V is TRBV25-1 and J is TRBJ2-5; TCRdb returns TRBD2, unconfirmable since there is no DNA. Germline V gene data show CDR1 as MGHDK and CDR2 as SYGVNS. The CDR3 runs 14 residues. CDR3 loop: CASTTLAGQETQYF.

The genes are TRBV7-6 and TRBJ2-6; TCRdb proposes TRBD1, but this gene call is untestable without DNA. The CDR3 sequence is 19 residues long. CDR1 is SGHVS, CDR2 FNYEAQ, per germline. CDR3: CASSLGGGDRVSGANVLTF. The full variable domain, rest sourced from reference TRBV7-6 and TRBJ2-6, is GAGVSQSPRYKVTKRGQDVALRCDPISGHVSLYWYRQALGQGPEFLTYFNYEAQQDKSGLPNDRFSAERPEGSISTLTIQRTEQRDSAMYRCASSLGGGDRVSGANVLTFGAGSRLTVL.

The chain has TRBV7-2 and TRBJ2-4; TCRdb's assignment of TRBD1 cannot be checked, as there is no DNA. The CDR3 contains 12 residues. Germline CDR1 is SGHTA and CDR2 is FQGNSA. The CDR3 loop reads CASSYPGRIQYF.

The V and J genes are TRBV5-1 and TRBJ1-1; no DNA is available, so the TRBD1 call from TCRdb remains unchecked. There are 16 residues in the CDR3. Germline assignment: CDR1 SGHRS and CDR2 YFSETQ. The CDR3 protein is CASSLVKSLDTNEAFF.

The chain employs TRBV5-1 and TRBJ2-2; TCRdb proposes TRBD2, but this gene call is untestable without DNA. Germline-derived CDR1 and CDR2 are SGHRS and YFSETQ. The CDR3 covers 15 residues. CDR3 in amino acids: CATSKGVANTGELFF.

The V call is TRBV12-3 or TRBV12-4, the J call TRBJ1-5; TCRdb picks TRBD1, but there is no DNA to check that call. The CDR3 covers 12 residues. This chain's CDR3 is CASTRQTQPQHF.

This chain connects TRBV11-3 to TRBJ2-3; TCRdb lists TRBD2, though no DNA is available to test this call. The CDR3 spans 16 residues. Germline CDR1 SGHNT, CDR2 YENEEA. The chain's CDR3 is CASSLGGLASTDTQYF.

This chain uses TRBV28 with TRBJ2-4; TCRdb outputs TRBD2, but without DNA this stays unchecked. Per germline, CDR1 MDHEN and CDR2 SYDVKM. The CDR3 is made up of 14 amino acids. This CDR3 is CATSSRGATNIQYF.

V is TRBV5-6 and J is TRBJ2-1; TCRdb's D call of TRBD2 is untestable without DNA. Germline V gene data show CDR1 as SGHDT and CDR2 as YYEEEE. CDR3 length equals 17 residues. Here the CDR3 reads CASSYQMTSGVYNEQFF.

The chain employs TRBV12-3 or TRBV12-4 and TRBJ2-3; lacking DNA, the TRBD1 call made by TCRdb goes unchecked. The CDR3 has 16 amino acids. This CDR3 is CASSPPSGLGTDTQYF.

V is TRBV4-3 and J is TRBJ2-1. The CDR3 is 14 amino acids. Per the germline V gene, CDR1 is LGHNA and CDR2 is YSLEER. The chain's CDR3 is CASSQDRIYNEQFF.

The chain uses TRBV7-8 and TRBJ2-2; TCRdb returns TRBD1, unconfirmable since there is no DNA. CDR1 SGHVS and CDR2 FQNEAQ come from the germline V gene. The CDR3 totals 15 residues. The CDR3 is CASKRDRGRSGELFF.

This CDR3 reads CASSYRVGFSGANVLTF. The chain joins TRBV6-5 to TRBJ2-6. In germline, CDR1 is MNHEY, CDR2 SVGAGI. The CDR3 contains 17 residues.

The genes are TRBV25-1 and TRBJ2-6. This CDR3 region has 16 residues. Germline V gene data show CDR1 as MGHDK and CDR2 as SYGVNS. CDR3 amino acids: CASRSAAPSGANVLTF.

CDR3: CASSLVAGTSYNEQFF. V gene TRBV7-2 combines with J gene TRBJ2-1; without DNA, the TCRdb call of TRBD2 cannot be checked. Germline CDR1 is SGHTA and CDR2 is FQGNSA. The CDR3 covers 16 residues.

The chain combines TRBV5-1 with TRBJ2-1; TCRdb outputs TRBD2, but without DNA this stays unchecked. The V gene's germline CDR1 is SGHRS and CDR2 YFSETQ. The CDR3 consists of 15 residues. The CDR3 loop reads CASSPEGPPYNEQFF.

V gene TRBV18 combines with J gene TRBJ1-2; TCRdb's D gene call, TRBD1, goes unchecked for lack of DNA. In germline, CDR1 is KGHSH, CDR2 LQKENI. This CDR3 contains 12 residues. This CDR3 reads CASHGQIYGYTF. The full variable domain, in which reference TRBV18 and TRBJ1-2 provide the parts outside the CDR3, is NAGVMQNPRHLVRRRGQEARLRCSPMKGHSHVYWYRQLPEEGLKFMVYLQKENIIDESGMPKERFSAEFPKEGPSILRIQQVVRGDSAAYFCASHGQIYGYTFGSGTRLTVV.

The CDR3 spells CASSSRQATGEEMNTEAFF. V and J are TRBV5-1 and TRBJ1-1; TCRdb returns TRBD1, unconfirmable since there is no DNA. From germline, CDR1 is SGHRS and CDR2 YFSETQ. The CDR3 has 19 amino acids. Supplemented by reference TRBV5-1 and TRBJ1-1, the full variable domain reads KAGVTQTPRYLIKTRGQQVTLSCSPISGHRSVSWYQQTPGQGLQFLFEYFSETQRNKGNFPGRFSGRQFSNSRSEMNVSTLELGDSALYLCASSSRQATGEEMNTEAFFGQGTRLTVV.

This sequence joins TRBV27 and TRBJ2-7; TCRdb names TRBD2, which stays unverified in the absence of DNA. The length of the CDR3 is 16 residues. Germline loops: CDR1 MNHEY, CDR2 SMNVEV (reference sequence). CDR3 region: CATKATSGRALYEQYF.